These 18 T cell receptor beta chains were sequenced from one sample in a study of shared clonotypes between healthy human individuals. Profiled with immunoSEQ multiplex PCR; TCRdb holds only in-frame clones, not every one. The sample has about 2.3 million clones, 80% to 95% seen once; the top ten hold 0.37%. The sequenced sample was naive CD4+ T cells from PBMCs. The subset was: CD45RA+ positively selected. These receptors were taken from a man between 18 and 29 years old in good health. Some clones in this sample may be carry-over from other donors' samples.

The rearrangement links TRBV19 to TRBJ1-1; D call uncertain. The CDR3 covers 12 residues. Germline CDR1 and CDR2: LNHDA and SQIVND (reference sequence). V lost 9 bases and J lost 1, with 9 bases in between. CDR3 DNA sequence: TGTGCCAGCGACAAGGGGAACACTGAAGCTTTCTTT. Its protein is CASDKGNTEAFF.

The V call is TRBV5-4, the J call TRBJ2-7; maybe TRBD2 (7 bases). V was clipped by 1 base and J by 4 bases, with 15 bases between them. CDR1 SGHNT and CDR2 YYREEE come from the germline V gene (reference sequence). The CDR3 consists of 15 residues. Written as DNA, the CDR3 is TGTGCCAGCAGCTTGAGGGGGGGAGTGGTATACGAGCAGTACTTC. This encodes CASSLRGGVVYEQYF.

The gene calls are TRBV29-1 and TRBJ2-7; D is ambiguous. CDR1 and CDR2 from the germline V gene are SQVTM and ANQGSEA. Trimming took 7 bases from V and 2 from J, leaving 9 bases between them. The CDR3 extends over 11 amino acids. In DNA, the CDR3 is TGCAGCGCCGAGGATACCTACGAGCAGTACTTC. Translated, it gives CSAEDTYEQYF.

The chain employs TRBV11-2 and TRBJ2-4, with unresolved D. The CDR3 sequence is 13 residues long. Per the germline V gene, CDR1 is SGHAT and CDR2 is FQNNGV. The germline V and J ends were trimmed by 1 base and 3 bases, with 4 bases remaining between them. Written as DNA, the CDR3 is TGTGCCAGCAGCTTAGTAGACAAAAACATTCAGTACTTC. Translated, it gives CASSLVDKNIQYF.

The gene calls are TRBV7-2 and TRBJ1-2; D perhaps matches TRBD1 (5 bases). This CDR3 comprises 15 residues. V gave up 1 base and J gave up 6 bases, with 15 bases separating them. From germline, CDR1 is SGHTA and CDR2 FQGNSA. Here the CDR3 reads CASSLVWQGSNGYTF. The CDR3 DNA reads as TGTGCCAGCAGCTTAGTGTGGCAGGGAAGCAATGGCTACACCTTC.

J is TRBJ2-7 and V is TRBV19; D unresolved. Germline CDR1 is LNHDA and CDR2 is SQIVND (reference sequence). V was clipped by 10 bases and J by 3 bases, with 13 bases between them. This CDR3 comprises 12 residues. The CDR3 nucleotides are TGTGCCAAAGTCTTTTCGGTCTACGAGCAGTACTTC. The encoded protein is CAKVFSVYEQYF.

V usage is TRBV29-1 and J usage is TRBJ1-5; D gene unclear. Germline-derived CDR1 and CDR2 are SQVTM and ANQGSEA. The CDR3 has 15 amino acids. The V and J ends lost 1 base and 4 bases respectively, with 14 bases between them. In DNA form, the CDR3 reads TGCAGCGTTGAAGTTGCAGGTGAGCGTAATCAGCCCCAGCATTTT. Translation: CSVEVAGERNQPQHF. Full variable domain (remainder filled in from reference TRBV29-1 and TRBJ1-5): SAVISQKPSRDICQRGTSLTIQCQVDSQVTMMFWYRQQPGQSLTLIATANQGSEATYESGFVIDKFPISRPNLTFSTLTVSNMSPEDSSIYLCSVEVAGERNQPQHFGDGTRLSIL.

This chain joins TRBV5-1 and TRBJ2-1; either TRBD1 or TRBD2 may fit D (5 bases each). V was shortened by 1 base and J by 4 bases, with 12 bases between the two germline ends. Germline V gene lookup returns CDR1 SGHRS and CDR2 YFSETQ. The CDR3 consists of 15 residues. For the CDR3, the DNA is TGCGCCAGCAGCTTGTCCGGGGCGCCTTACAATGAGCAGTTCTTC. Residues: CASSLSGAPYNEQFF.

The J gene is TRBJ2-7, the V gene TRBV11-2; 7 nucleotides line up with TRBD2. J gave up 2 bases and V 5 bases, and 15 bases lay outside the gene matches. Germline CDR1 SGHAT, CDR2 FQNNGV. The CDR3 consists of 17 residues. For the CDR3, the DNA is TGTGCCAGCAGCGGAAGGGACGGACGGGACTACACCTACGAGCAGTACTTC. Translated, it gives CASSGRDGRDYTYEQYF.

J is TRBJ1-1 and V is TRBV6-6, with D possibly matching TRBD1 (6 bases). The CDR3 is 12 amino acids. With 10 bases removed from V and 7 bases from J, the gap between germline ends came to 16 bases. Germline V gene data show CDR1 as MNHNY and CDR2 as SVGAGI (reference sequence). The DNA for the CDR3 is TGTGCCACCCGACAGGCTGGGAGTGAAGCTTTCTTT. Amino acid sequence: CATRQAGSEAFF.

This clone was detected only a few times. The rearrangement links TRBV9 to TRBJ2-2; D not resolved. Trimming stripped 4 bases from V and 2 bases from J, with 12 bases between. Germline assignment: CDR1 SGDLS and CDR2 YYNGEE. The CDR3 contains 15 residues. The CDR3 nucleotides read TGTGCCAGCAGCCCCCGACTCGATAACACCGGGGAGCTGTTTTTT. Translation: CASSPRLDNTGELFF.

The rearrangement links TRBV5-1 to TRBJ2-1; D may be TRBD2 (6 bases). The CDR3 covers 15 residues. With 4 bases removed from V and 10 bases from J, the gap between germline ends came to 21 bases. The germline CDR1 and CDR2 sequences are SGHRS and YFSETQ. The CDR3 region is CASSETTGGDEEQFF. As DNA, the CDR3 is TGCGCCAGCAGCGAGACGACTGGCGGGGACGAGGAGCAGTTCTTC. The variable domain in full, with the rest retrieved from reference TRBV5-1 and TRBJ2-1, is KAGVTQTPRYLIKTRGQQVTLSCSPISGHRSVSWYQQTPGQGLQFLFEYFSETQRNKGNFPGRFSGRQFSNSRSEMNVSTLELGDSALYLCASSETTGGDEEQFFGPGTRLTVL.

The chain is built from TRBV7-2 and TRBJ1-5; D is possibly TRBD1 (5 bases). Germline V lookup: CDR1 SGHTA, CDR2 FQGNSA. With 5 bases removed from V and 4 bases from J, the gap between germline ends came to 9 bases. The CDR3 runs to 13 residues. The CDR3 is CASSRGGNQPQHF. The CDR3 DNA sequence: TGTGCCAGCAGCCGGGGGGGAAATCAGCCCCAGCATTTT.

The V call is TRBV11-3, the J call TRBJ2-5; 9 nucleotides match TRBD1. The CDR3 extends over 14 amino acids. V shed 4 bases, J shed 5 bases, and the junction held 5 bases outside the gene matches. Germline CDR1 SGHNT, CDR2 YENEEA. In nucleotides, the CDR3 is TGTGCCAGCAGCTCAGGGACAGGGACGGAGACCCAGTACTTC. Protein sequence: CASSSGTGTETQYF.

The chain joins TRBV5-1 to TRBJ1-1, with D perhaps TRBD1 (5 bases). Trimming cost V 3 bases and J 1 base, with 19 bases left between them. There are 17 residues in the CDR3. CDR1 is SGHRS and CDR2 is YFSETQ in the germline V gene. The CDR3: CASSSRGWQAGNTEAFF. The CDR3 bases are TGCGCCAGCAGCTCCCGGGGGTGGCAGGCCGGGAACACTGAAGCTTTCTTT.

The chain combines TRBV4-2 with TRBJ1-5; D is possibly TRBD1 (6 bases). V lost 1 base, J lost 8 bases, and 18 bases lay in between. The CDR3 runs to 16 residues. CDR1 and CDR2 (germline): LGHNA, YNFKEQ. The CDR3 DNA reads TGTGCCAGCAGCCAAGGACTGAGCAGGGGCGGCGAGCCCCAGCATTTT. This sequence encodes CASSQGLSRGGEPQHF.

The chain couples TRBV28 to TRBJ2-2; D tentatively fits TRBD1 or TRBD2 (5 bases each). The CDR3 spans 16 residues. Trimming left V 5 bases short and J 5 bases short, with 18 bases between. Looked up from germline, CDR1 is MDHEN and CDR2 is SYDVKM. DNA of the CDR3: TGTGCCAGCAGTGCCGGGATACTAGGGGCTACCGGGGAGCTGTTTTTT. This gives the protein CASSAGILGATGELFF.

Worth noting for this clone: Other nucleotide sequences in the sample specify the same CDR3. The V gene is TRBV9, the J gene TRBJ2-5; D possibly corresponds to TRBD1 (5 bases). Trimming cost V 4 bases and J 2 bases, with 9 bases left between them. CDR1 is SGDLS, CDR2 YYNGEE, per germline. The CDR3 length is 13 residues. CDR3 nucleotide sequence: TGTGCCAGCAGCAGGGGCTCTCAAGAGACCCAGTACTTC. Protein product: CASSRGSQETQYF.